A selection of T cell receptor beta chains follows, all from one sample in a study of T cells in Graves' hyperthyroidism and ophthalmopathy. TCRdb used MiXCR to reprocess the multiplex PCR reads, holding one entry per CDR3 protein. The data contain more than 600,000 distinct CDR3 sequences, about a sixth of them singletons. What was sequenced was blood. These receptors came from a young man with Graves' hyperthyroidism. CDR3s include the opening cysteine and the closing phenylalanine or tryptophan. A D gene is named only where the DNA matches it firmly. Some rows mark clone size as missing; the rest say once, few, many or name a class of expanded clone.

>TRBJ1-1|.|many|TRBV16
TGTGCCAGCGGGGAGAACACTGAAGCTTTCTTT
CASGENTEAFF
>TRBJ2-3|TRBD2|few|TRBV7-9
TGTGCCAGCAGCTTAAGACTAGCGGCGCAGTATTTT
CASSLRLAAQYF
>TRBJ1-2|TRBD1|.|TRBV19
TGTGCCAGTAGTACCTCGGGACAGCGTATCTATGGCTACACCTTC
CASSTSGQRIYGYTF
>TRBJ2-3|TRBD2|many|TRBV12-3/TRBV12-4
TGTGCCAGCAGAATTAGCGGGAAAAAAGATACGCAGTATTTT
CASRISGKKDTQYF
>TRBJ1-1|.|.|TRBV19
TGTGCCACCAGGTCAGGGGACACTGAAGCTTTCTTT
CATRSGDTEAFF
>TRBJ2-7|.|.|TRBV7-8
TGTGCCAGCAGCTTACCACAAGGATTCGGGGACGGACACTCCTACGAGCAGTACTTC
CASSLPQGFGDGHSYEQYF
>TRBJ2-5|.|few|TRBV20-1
TGCAGTGCTAGAGATAACAGGCTCCAAGAGACCCAGTACTTC
CSARDNRLQETQYF
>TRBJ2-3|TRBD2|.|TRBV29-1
TGCAGCGTTGAAGATCGATTAGTAGCGGGAGCTAGCACAGATACGCAGTATTTT
CSVEDRLVAGASTDTQYF
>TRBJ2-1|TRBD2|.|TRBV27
TGTGCCAGCAGTAGTCTAGCGGACAATGAGCAGTTCTTC
CASSSLADNEQFF
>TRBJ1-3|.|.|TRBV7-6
TGTGCCAACAGCTTAGCGTGGGGCACCCGCCCGACGGGAAACACCATATATTTT
CANSLAWGTRPTGNTIYF
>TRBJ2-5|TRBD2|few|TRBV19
TGTGCCAGTAGTGGCCGGACTAGAGTTGGGCAAGAGACCCAGTACTTC
CASSGRTRVGQETQYF
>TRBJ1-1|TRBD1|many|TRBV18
TGTGCCAGCTCACAGACAGGGATAAACACTGAAGCTTTCTTT
CASSQTGINTEAFF
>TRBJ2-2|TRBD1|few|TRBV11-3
TGTGCCAGCAGCTTACCGGGACAGGGGAAAGGGGAGCTGTTTTTT
CASSLPGQGKGELFF
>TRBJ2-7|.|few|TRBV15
TGTGCCACCAGCAGAGGAAGCCAGCACGAGCAGTACTTC
CATSRGSQHEQYF
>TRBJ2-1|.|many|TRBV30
TGTGCCTGGAGCTACGCTAGCTCCTACAATGAGCAGTTCTTC
CAWSYASSYNEQFF
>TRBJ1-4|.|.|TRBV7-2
TGTGCCAGCAGCTTAGAGCTTGGTGAAAAACTGTTTTTT
CASSLELGEKLFF
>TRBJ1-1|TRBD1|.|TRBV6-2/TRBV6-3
TGTGCCAGCAGTGGACAGGGTACCACTGAAGCTTTCTTT
CASSGQGTTEAFF
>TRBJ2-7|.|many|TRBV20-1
TGCAGTGCTGACCCGGTACTAGTGGTTGGTTCTACCTACGAGCAGTACTTC
CSADPVLVVGSTYEQYF
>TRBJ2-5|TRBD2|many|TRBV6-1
TGTGCCAGCAGGTCCCGGGGACTAGCGGGGCTTCAAGAGACCCAGTACTTC
CASRSRGLAGLQETQYF
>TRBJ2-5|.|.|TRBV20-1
TGCAGTGCTAGAGATCAGGGAGAAGAGACCCAGTACTTC
CSARDQGEETQYF
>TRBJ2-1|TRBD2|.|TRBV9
TGTGCCAGCAAGGCGGGAGGGGGGGGTGAGCAGTTCTTC
CASKAGGGGEQFF
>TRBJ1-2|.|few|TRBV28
TGTGCCAGCAGTTTGCGGACCGTGAGCTATGGCTACACCTTC
CASSLRTVSYGYTF
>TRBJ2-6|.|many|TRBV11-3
TGTGCCAGCAGCTTTGGACACCTCTCTGGGGCCAACGTCCTGACTTTC
CASSFGHLSGANVLTF
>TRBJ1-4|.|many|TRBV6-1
TGTGCCAGCAGTCCAACAGGATTGAATGAAAAACTGTTTTTT
CASSPTGLNEKLFF
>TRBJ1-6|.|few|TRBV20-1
TGCAGTGCTACCGGGGACGGCAATTCACCCCTCCACTTT
CSATGDGNSPLHF
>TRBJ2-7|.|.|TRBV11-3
TGTGCCAGCAGCTTAGATGCCGAGCAGTACTTC
CASSLDAEQYF
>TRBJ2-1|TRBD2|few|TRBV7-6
TGTGCCAGCAGCTCGCGGACTAGCGGAGCCCGGGGTGAGCAGTTCTTC
CASSSRTSGARGEQFF
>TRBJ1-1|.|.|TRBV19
TGTGCCAGTAGTACGGGGCTCCACACTGAAGCTTTCTTT
CASSTGLHTEAFF
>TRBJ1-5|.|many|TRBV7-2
TGTGCCAGCAGCTTATTTGGTGGGAGTCAGCCCCAGCATTTT
CASSLFGGSQPQHF
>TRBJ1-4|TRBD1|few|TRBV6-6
TGTGCCAGCAGTTACTCGGGGGGACAGGGTGAAAAACTGTTTTTT
CASSYSGGQGEKLFF
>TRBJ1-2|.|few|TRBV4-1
TGCGCCAGCAGCCAAGATCCGGCAGCTATCTATGGCTACACCTTC
CASSQDPAAIYGYTF
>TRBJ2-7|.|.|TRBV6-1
TGTGCCACAGGCCGACCGGGGCAGATCTACGAGCAGTACTTC
CATGRPGQIYEQYF
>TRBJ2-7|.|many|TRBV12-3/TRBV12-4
TGTGCCAGCAGTTGGAGGGGCCCCGCCTACGAGCAGTACTTC
CASSWRGPAYEQYF
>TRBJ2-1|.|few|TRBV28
TGTGCCAGCAGTTTGAGGTATCTCAATGAGCAGTTCTTC
CASSLRYLNEQFF
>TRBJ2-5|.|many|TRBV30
TGTGCCTCGGGCGGGGACCAAGAGACCCAGTACTTC
CASGGDQETQYF